This TCR beta chain derives from a study of post-analysis software for immune sequencing data. On the study more broadly: Several disease courses (relapsing-remitting, secondary progressive and progressive-relapsing) of multiple sclerosis were included.

Unique molecular identifiers were carried by the TCR beta cDNA libraries. TCRdb passed the PCR reads through MiXCR, listing each CDR3 protein once. The data show 550,000 to 700,000 distinct CDR3 sequences, with around 44% seen just once and about 1.8% held by the top ten. Worth noting for this clonotype: Its target is unknown. One end of the junction varies from germline; a read error may be responsible.

Findings and limits, study-wide: In patients, TRBV5-6, TRBV5-1 and TRBV20-1 belonged to four or five TRBV segments found more frequently than in controls. A significant reduction in normalized Chao1 diversity was observed in multiple sclerosis patients versus controls. Samples prepared in the same batch strongly co-clustered by F measure.

This CDR3 region has 14 residues. CDR1 is LNHDA and CDR2 is SQIVND in the germline V gene (reference sequence). This rearrangement joins TRBV19 to TRBJ2-7, with D perhaps assigned TRBD1 or TRBD2 (5 bases each). The receptor was isolated from a girl aged 10-17 years with multiple sclerosis. Sequenced sample: blood. The CDR3 region has the DNA TGTGCCAGTAGTTTCATACCGGGGCCCTACGGGCAGTACTTC. Translating gives CASSFIPGPYGQYF.